Listed below are T cell receptor beta chains from one sample, sequenced in a study of spatial heterogeneity in lung cancer. TCRdb redid the calling of the 5' RACE reads with MiXCR, one entry per CDR3 protein. Of roughly 120,000 distinct CDR3 sequences in the sample, 10% to 15% were seen once. The sequenced sample was PBMCs, obtained at follow-up. These receptors all come from a male donor with early-stage non-small cell lung cancer. Each CDR3 is given with its conserved first and last residue.

cdr3_aa v_call
CASSSGRQGNQPQHF TRBV7-9
CASSFSGTYTEAFF TRBV27
CASSFDGKPYEQYF TRBV5-1
CASSPAGQNTEAFF TRBV12-3/TRBV12-4
CASSEGLAGPRTDTQYF TRBV5-1
CASSATGTGAVETQYF TRBV5-1
CASSLDLTPGTDTQYF TRBV7-2
CSVEGYADTQYF TRBV29-1
CATSDFMRSAGNEQFF TRBV24-1
CSAQGYDYGYTF TRBV20-1
CATRYGDLEAFF TRBV6-5
CATSSTVSSGANVLTF TRBV24-1
CASSLSHTEAFF TRBV7-2
CASSPSLQGFRETQYF TRBV2
CASSNTGQGVDNEQFF TRBV7-8
CASSQDWNSNQPQHF TRBV4-3
CAIRDLRSDEQYF TRBV10-3
CASLRQGGYGYTF TRBV2
CASSSRDPSFQPQHF TRBV6-4
CASSTGPYEQYF TRBV6-6
CASSPPGTVYEQYF TRBV7-9
CASSDGQGGKEKLFF TRBV6-5
CASSGSGTGSSPLHF TRBV2
CASSLGRVGTEAFF TRBV5-1
CATSRDMGAVRETQYF TRBV15
CASSPRTGSGETQYF TRBV7-2
CASSEWGRTYGYTF TRBV6-2/TRBV6-3
CASSFSGFDEQYF TRBV28
CATSFPAAGGNQPQHF TRBV15
CATSDPGLAGRTSDTQYF TRBV24-1
CASSPLVASEQFF TRBV6-5
CASSQLKSYEQYF TRBV4-2
CASSLTTSGRINGYTF TRBV28
CASSKERGRGTDTQYF TRBV19
CASRQGTALYQETQYF TRBV3-1
CASSLAPNSGANVLTF TRBV5-1
CSYSRGPIAKNIQYF TRBV20-1
CSASDVAGSSDTQYF TRBV20-1
CASSSQGKRGQPQHF TRBV12-3/TRBV12-4
CASSRRSRDYGYTF TRBV4-1
CSVVGLRMEVNYGYTF TRBV29-1
CAFKTDTQYF TRBV30
CASRSGGITGELFF TRBV19
CSASLETNYGYTF TRBV20-1
CAISEYPGQGTEAFF TRBV10-3
CASSLTGGGGYTF TRBV28
CASSLTGAQDPEAFF TRBV5-4
CASRPNRELAGGQNEQYF TRBV6-6
CASSDGVGNQPQHF TRBV2
CASSYGTGGNTEAFF TRBV12-3/TRBV12-4